These 19 T cell receptor beta chains originate from one sample sequenced in a study of shared T cell receptors in the human thymus. Data came from immunoSEQ multiplex PCR; TCRdb stores just in-frame clones and leaves some out. The data contain a few hundred thousand clones, 95% of them singletons. Sequencing input: thymocytes. The receptors come from a human donor.

This chain links TRBV10-3 with TRBJ2-7, with 7 bases lining up with TRBD2. Germline lookup yields CDR1 ENHRY and CDR2 SYGVKD. The CDR3 contains 16 residues. The trim removed 3 bases at V and 2 bases at J, leaving 10 bases unmatched. The CDR3 sequence is CAISDVAGAVTYEQYF. The DNA for the CDR3 is TGTGCCATCAGTGATGTTGCGGGAGCTGTTACCTACGAGCAGTACTTC.

The chain carries TRBV7-8 and TRBJ2-1; maybe TRBD2 (5 bases). CDR1 is SGHVS, CDR2 FQNEAQ, per germline. CDR3 length: 17 amino acids. Trimming took off 4 bases at V and 0 bases at J, with 16 bases between the two ends. The CDR3 region has the DNA TGTGCCAGCAGCTCGGACTGTACTACCAGCTCCTACAATGAGCAGTTCTTC. Translating it yields CASSSDCTTSSYNEQFF. Full variable domain (missing parts from reference TRBV7-8 and TRBJ2-1): GAGVSQSPRYKVAKRGQDVALRCDPISGHVSLFWYQQALGQGPEFLTYFQNEAQLDKSGLPSDRFFAERPEGSVSTLKIQRTQQEDSAVYLCASSSDCTTSSYNEQFFGPGTRLTVL.

This clone was counted once. The chain combines TRBV7-9 with TRBJ1-1; 10 bases map to TRBD1. After removal of 4 bases from V and 4 bases from J, the junction contained 6 bases not matched to a gene. The germline V gene encodes CDR1 SEHNR and CDR2 FQNEAQ (reference sequence). The CDR3 is 15 residues long. DNA of the CDR3: TGTGCCAGCAGCTCGACAGGGGGCAAGAGCACTGAAGCTTTCTTT. Translation gives CASSSTGGKSTEAFF.

This clone came up once. The gene calls are TRBV18 and TRBJ2-7; D possibly corresponds to TRBD1 (5 bases). The CDR3 sequence is 16 residues long. The V gene's germline CDR1 is KGHSH and CDR2 LQKENI. The V and J ends lost 1 base and 1 base respectively, with 14 bases between them. The CDR3 DNA reads as TGTGCCAGCTCACCACAAGCAGGGTTCTTTTCCTACGAGCAGTACTTC. Translated, it gives CASSPQAGFFSYEQYF.

This clone was counted a few times. V is TRBV30 and J is TRBJ1-1; no firm D call. The CDR3 runs 14 residues. V lost 2 bases, J lost 2 bases, and 12 bases lay in between. Germline CDR1 and CDR2: GTSNPN and SVGIG (reference sequence). In nucleotides, the CDR3 is TGTGCCTGGAGTTCCTACCGAGCTAACACTGAAGCTTTCTTT. Its protein is CAWSSYRANTEAFF.

The CDR3 sequence: CASSMTGNTEAFF. The CDR3 nucleotides read TGTGCCAGCAGCATGACAGGGAACACTGAAGCTTTCTTT. The chain recombines TRBV5-4 with TRBJ1-1, with D possibly TRBD1 on 6 matching bases. The CDR3 covers 13 residues. Germline CDR1 and CDR2: SGHNT and YYREEE (reference sequence). Trimming cost V 4 bases and J 1 base, with 8 bases left between them.

This clone was observed once. This chain uses TRBV5-6 with TRBJ2-3, with a tentative D call TRBD1 (6 bases). CDR3 length equals 16 residues. With 2 bases removed from V and 2 bases from J, the gap between germline ends came to 15 bases. Germline V gives CDR1 SGHDT, CDR2 YYEEEE. The CDR3 DNA reads as TGTGCCAGCAGCTTCCCGGGACAAGGGTTCACAGATACGCAGTATTTT. Translation gives CASSFPGQGFTDTQYF.

The CDR3 region has the DNA TGTGCCACCGCCAAAAGGGAGTCAGGCCGCAACTGGGACCTAAACAATGAGCAGTTCTTC. It translates to CATAKRESGRNWDLNNEQFF. The rearrangement links TRBV27 to TRBJ2-1; TRBD1 or TRBD2 may be the D gene (5 bases each). Germline V gene lookup returns CDR1 MNHEY and CDR2 SMNVEV (reference sequence). CDR3 size: 20 residues. V lost 10 bases and J lost 5, with 36 bases in between.

This chain uses TRBV7-2 with TRBJ1-3; D is uncertain. The V end lost 4 bases, the J end lost 5 bases, and 18 bases lay between the germline ends. From germline, CDR1 is SGHTA and CDR2 FQGNSA. This CDR3 region has 16 residues. CDR3 nucleotides: TGTGCCAGCAGCTCCCAAGACACCTTGGACCGAAACACCATATATTTT. Translating gives CASSSQDTLDRNTIYF.

J is TRBJ2-1 and V is TRBV14; 9 bases are a match to TRBD1. Trimming took 2 bases from V and 1 from J; bases not matched to a gene: 6. The CDR3 consists of 17 residues. Germline loops: CDR1 SGHDN, CDR2 FVKESK. CDR3 in DNA: TGTGCCAGCAGCCAAAAGGGACAGGGAGAGTCCTACAATGAGCAGTTCTTC. Translated: CASSQKGQGESYNEQFF.

Concerning this clone: Its ends do not fully match the called genes, so a read error is possible. V gene TRBV7-7 combines with J gene TRBJ2-7; 9 positions match TRBD1. Per germline, CDR1 SSHAT and CDR2 FNYEAQ (reference sequence). This CDR3 region has 15 residues. DNA of the CDR3: TGTGCTAGCAGCTTAGCGTTGGGACAGGGTCACGAGCAGTACTTC. This sequence encodes CASSLALGQGHEQYF. Variable domain in full (rest from reference TRBV7-7 and TRBJ2-7): GAGVSQSPRYKVTKRGQDVTLRCDPISSHATLYWYQQALGQGPEFLTYFNYEAQPDKSGLPSDRFSAERPEGSISTLTIQRTEQRDSAMYRCASSLALGQGHEQYFGPGTRLTVT.

This chain uses TRBV27 with TRBJ2-7; tentatively, D is TRBD2 (5 bases). V was shortened by 2 bases and J by 3 bases, with 8 bases between the two germline ends. Germline V gene lookup returns CDR1 MNHEY and CDR2 SMNVEV (reference sequence). This CDR3 has 13 residues. The CDR3: CASSLRGNYEQYF. CDR3 nucleotide sequence: TGTGCCAGCAGTTTAAGAGGGAACTACGAGCAGTACTTC.

The chain is built from TRBV28 and TRBJ2-5; unclear D gene. Germline assignment: CDR1 MDHEN and CDR2 SYDVKM. This CDR3 spans 13 amino acids. The V gene lost 5 bases and the J gene lost 1 base, with 8 bases spanning the gap. The CDR3 nucleotides are TGTGCCAGCAGTCCCCTCTCCCAAGAGACCCAGTACTTC. It yields the protein CASSPLSQETQYF.

The chain couples TRBV25-1 to TRBJ1-1; TRBD1 aligns across 10 bases. J was trimmed by 4 bases and V by 6 bases; bases with no gene match: 11. This CDR3 region has 16 residues. Per germline, CDR1 MGHDK and CDR2 SYGVNS. CDR3 nucleotides: TGTGCCAGCAGCGGACAGGGGGGGCCGTGGAGCACTGAAGCTTTCTTT. It specifies CASSGQGGPWSTEAFF.

This clone was counted only a few times. V is TRBV18 and J is TRBJ2-5; 8 nucleotides line up with TRBD1. The length of the CDR3 is 16 residues. V shed 4 bases, J shed 5 bases, and the junction held 12 bases outside the gene matches. Per the germline V gene, CDR1 is KGHSH and CDR2 is LQKENI. Written as DNA, the CDR3 is TGTGCCAGCTCACTCAGGGACAGGATGTGCGGGGAGACCCAGTACTTC. It codes for CASSLRDRMCGETQYF.

This sequence joins TRBV7-2 and TRBJ2-7; D gene uncertain. Trimming left V 0 bases short and J 5 bases short, with 11 bases between. The CDR3 runs to 14 residues. The germline V gene has CDR1 SGHTA and CDR2 FQGNSA. This CDR3 reads CASSLAPRSDEQYF. CDR3 DNA sequence: TGTGCCAGCAGCTTAGCGCCTAGATCGGACGAGCAGTACTTC. Full variable domain (rest looked up from reference TRBV7-2 and TRBJ2-7): GAGVSQSPSNKVTEKGKDVELRCDPISGHTALYWYRQSLGQGLEFLIYFQGNSAPDKSGLPSDRFSAERTGGSVSTLTIQRTQQEDSAVYLCASSLAPRSDEQYFGPGTRLTVT.

The chain employs TRBV28 and TRBJ1-2; TRBD1 might be the D (6 bases). Looked up from germline, CDR1 is MDHEN and CDR2 is SYDVKM. This CDR3 has 15 residues. Between the trimmed V and J ends, which lost 3 bases and 4 bases, there was a span of 15 bases. CDR3 amino acids: CASSFGAGEGYGYTF. The CDR3 DNA reads as TGTGCCAGCAGTTTTGGGGCAGGGGAGGGCTATGGCTACACCTTC.

This chain uses TRBV5-1 with TRBJ2-4; 8 positions match TRBD2. The trim removed 3 bases at V and 5 bases at J, leaving 7 bases unmatched. The CDR3 contains 15 residues. The V gene's germline CDR1 is SGHRS and CDR2 YFSETQ. DNA for the CDR3: TGCGCCAGCAGCTCCGGGGGGGACAAGGAAAACATTCAGTACTTC. Its protein product is CASSSGGDKENIQYF.

The chain uses TRBV28 and TRBJ1-4, with 11 bases lining up with TRBD1. The CDR3 contains 17 residues. The junction had 10 bases not matched to a gene; V was cut back by 6 bases and J by 4 bases. CDR1 is MDHEN, CDR2 SYDVKM, per germline. The CDR3 DNA sequence: TGTGCCAGCAGCCGGACAGGGGGCGCGGCCGGTAATGAAAAACTGTTTTTT. It codes for CASSRTGGAAGNEKLFF.